This T cell receptor beta chain is drawn from a study of blood T cell repertoires in COVID-19. Participants had their cohort set by participant-reported clinical history. Repertoires were generated with immunoSEQ multiplex PCR, while TCRdb's copy carries only in-frame clones and drops some. The sample has 110,000 to 150,000 clones; 85% are singletons. Trimming removed 1 base from V and 5 bases from J, with 11 bases in between. CDR3 length: 14 amino acids. The germline V gene has CDR1 MGHDK and CDR2 SYGVNS. This clone appeared once. Sequencing input: PBMCs or T cells enriched from blood (not recorded which). The chain recombines TRBV25-1 with TRBJ1-2, with a weak D call TRBD1 (5 bases). The receptor was isolated from a woman aged 40 to 55 who had recovered from COVID-19. The CDR3 is CASSEFGGGYGYTF. Here the CDR3 DNA reads TGTGCCAGCAGTGAATTCGGGGGAGGGTATGGCTACACCTTC.